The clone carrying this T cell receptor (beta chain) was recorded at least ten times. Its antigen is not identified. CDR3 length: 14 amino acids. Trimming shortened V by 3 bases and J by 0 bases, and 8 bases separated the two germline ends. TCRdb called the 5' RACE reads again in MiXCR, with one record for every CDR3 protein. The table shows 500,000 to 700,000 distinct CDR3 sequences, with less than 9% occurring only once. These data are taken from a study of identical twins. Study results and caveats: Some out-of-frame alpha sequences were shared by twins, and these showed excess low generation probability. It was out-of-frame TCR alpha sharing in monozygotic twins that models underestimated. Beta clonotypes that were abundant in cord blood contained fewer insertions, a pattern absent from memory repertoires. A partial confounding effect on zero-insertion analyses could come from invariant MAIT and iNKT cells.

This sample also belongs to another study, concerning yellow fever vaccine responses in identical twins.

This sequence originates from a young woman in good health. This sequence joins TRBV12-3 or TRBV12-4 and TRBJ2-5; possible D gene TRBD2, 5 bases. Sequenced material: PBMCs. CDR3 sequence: CASSLVGDQETQYF. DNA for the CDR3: TGTGCCAGCAGTTTGGTCGGGGACCAAGAGACCCAGTACTTC.